The 7 T cell receptor beta chains reported below all come from one sample, sequenced in a study of read filtering for tumor transcriptome and immune sequencing. From approximately 430 ng of RNA, a library with molecular barcoded alpha/delta and beta/gamma adaptors was made. TCRdb re-analysed the reads in MiXCR, keeping a single row per CDR3 protein. The table includes roughly 130,000 distinct CDR3 sequences, 10% to 15% detected once. Specimen: a population of CD138-negative cells sorted from bone marrow. These receptors all come from a donor aged 40 or older with multiple myeloma.

Ten or more counts support this clonotype. V is TRBV20-1 and J is TRBJ1-1; 7 nucleotides match TRBD1. The CDR3 contains 13 residues. Germline loops: CDR1 DFQATT, CDR2 SNEGSKA (reference sequence). The ends lost 5 bases at V and 1 base at J; junction bases unmatched: 4. In nucleotides, the CDR3 is TGCAGTGCTCTGGACAGGTCGAACACTGAAGCTTTCTTT. It specifies CSALDRSNTEAFF.

Worth noting for this clonotype: This may be a read error: a much more frequent sequence differs by one nucleotide. No conserved phenylalanine or tryptophan ends this CDR3, so it is likely a read error. The chain uses TRBV18 and TRBJ1-6; TRBD1 matches at 9 bases. The length of the CDR3 is 15 residues. V shed 6 bases and J 10 bases; nucleotides not matched to a gene: 10. In germline, CDR1 is KGHSH, CDR2 LQKENI. The DNA for the CDR3 is TGTGCCAGCTCTTCGTTACAGGGGGCAAAATCACCCCTCCACTTG. Its translation is CASSSLQGAKSPLHL.

This clonotype has at least ten counts. This chain uses TRBV10-3 with TRBJ2-7, with TRBD1 matching 8 bases. Germline values: CDR1 ENHRY, CDR2 SYGVKD. The CDR3 spans 13 residues. The V segment lost 6 bases and the J segment 4 bases; nucleotides outside the gene matches: 5. The CDR3 DNA is TGTGCCATCAGATCCGGGACAGGTTACGAGCAGTACTTC. Its protein is CAIRSGTGYEQYF.

Many counts were recorded for this clonotype. The gene calls are TRBV6-6 and TRBJ2-7; 9 nucleotides match TRBD1. V shed 0 bases, J shed 2 bases, and the junction held 5 bases outside the gene matches. The CDR3 runs to 16 residues. The germline CDR1 and CDR2 sequences are MNHNY and SVGAGI (reference sequence). Written as DNA, the CDR3 is TGTGCCAGCAGTTACTCGGGGACAGGGATCGCCTACGAGCAGTACTTC. Its translation: CASSYSGTGIAYEQYF.

This clonotype occurred a few times. The chain combines TRBV20-1 with TRBJ2-7, with D possibly TRBD2 on 5 matching bases. V was clipped by 7 bases and J by 4 bases, with 17 bases between them. CDR1 and CDR2 from the germline V gene are DFQATT and SNEGSKA (reference sequence). The CDR3 consists of 13 residues. DNA for the CDR3: TGCAGTGTACCGGCGGCGGGTTCTTACGAGCAGTACTTC. This translates into CSVPAAGSYEQYF.

The rearrangement joins TRBV2 to TRBJ2-6, with TRBD1 identical over 9 bases. V lost 6 bases, J lost 0 bases, and 15 bases stayed unmatched. The CDR3 length is 20 residues. CDR1 SNHLY and CDR2 FYNNEI come from the germline V gene. DNA for the CDR3: TGTGCCAGCAGGTCGGACAGGGGCACCCGTGAAAGCTCTGGGGCCAACGTCCTGACTTTC. This gives the protein CASRSDRGTRESSGANVLTF. Full variable domain (outside the CDR3, taken from reference TRBV2 and TRBJ2-6): EPEVTQTPSHQVTQMGQEVILRCVPISNHLYFYWYRQILGQKVEFLVSFYNNEISEKSEIFDDQFSVERPDGSNFTLKIRSTKLEDSAMYFCASRSDRGTRESSGANVLTFGAGSRLTVL.

This clonotype was observed at least ten times. This sequence joins TRBV19 and TRBJ2-1, with a possible D match to TRBD1 (6 bases). The CDR3 loop spans 15 amino acids. The V gene's germline CDR1 is LNHDA and CDR2 SQIVND (reference sequence). The germline V and J ends were trimmed by 3 bases and 2 bases, with 11 bases remaining between them. CDR3 sequence reads: CASSIARTAYNEQFF. The CDR3 DNA sequence: TGTGCCAGTAGTATTGCCCGGACAGCCTACAATGAGCAGTTCTTC.